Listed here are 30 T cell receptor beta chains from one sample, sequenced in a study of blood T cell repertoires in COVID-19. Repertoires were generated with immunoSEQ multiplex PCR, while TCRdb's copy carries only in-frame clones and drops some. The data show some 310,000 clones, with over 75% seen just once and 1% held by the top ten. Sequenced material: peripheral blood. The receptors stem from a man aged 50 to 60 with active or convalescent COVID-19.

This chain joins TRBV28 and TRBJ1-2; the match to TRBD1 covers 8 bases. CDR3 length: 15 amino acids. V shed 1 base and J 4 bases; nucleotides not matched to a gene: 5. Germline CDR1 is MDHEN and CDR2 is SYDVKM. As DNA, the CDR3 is TGTGCCAGCAGTTTATCTGGGACAGGCTTCTATGGCTACACCTTC. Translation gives CASSLSGTGFYGYTF.

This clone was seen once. The CDR3 spells CASSRLGQGTDTQYF. DNA of the CDR3: TGCGCCAGCAGCCGATTAGGACAGGGCACAGATACGCAGTATTTT. The J gene is TRBJ2-3, the V gene TRBV4-1, with 7 bases aligning to TRBD1. CDR1 and CDR2 (germline): MGHRA, YSYEKL. CDR3 size: 15 residues. The V gene end was trimmed by 4 bases and the J gene end by 1 base; junction bases not matched to a gene: 5.

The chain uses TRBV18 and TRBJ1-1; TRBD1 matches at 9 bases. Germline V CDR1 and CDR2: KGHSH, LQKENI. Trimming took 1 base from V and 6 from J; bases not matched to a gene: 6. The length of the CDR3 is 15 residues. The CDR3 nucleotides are TGTGCCAGCTCACCACGGACAGGGGCAATCTCTGAAGCTTTCTTT. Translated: CASSPRTGAISEAFF.

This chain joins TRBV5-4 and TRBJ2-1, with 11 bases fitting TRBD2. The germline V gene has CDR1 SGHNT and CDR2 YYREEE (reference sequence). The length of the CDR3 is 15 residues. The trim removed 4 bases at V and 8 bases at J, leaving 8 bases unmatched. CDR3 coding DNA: TGTGCCAGCAGCCCCCCTAGCGGGAGGAGCTATGAGCAGTTCTTC. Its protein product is CASSPPSGRSYEQFF.

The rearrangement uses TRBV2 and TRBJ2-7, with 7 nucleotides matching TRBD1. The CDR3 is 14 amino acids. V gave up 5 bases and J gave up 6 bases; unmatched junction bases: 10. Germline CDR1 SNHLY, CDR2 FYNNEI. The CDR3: CASSSYYRDSEQYF. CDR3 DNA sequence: TGTGCCAGCAGTTCCTATTACCGGGACAGCGAGCAGTACTTC. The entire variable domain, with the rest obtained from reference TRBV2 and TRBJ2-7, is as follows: EPEVTQTPSHQVTQMGQEVILRCVPISNHLYFYWYRQILGQKVEFLVSFYNNEISEKSEIFDDQFSVERPDGSNFTLKIRSTKLEDSAMYFCASSSYYRDSEQYFGPGTRLTVT.

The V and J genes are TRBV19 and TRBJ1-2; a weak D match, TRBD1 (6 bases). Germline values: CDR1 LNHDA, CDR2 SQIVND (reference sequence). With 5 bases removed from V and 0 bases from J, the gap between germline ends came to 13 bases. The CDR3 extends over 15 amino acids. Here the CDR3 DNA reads TGTGCCAGTAGTGAACAGGGATGGACTAACTATGGCTACACCTTC. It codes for CASSEQGWTNYGYTF.

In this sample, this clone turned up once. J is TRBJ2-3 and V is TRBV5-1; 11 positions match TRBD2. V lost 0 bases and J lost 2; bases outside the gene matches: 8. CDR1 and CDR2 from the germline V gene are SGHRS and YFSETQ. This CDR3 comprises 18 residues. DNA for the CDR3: TGCGCCAGCAGCTTGGCGTTTCGACTAGCGGGGACCACAGATACGCAGTATTTT. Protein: CASSLAFRLAGTTDTQYF.

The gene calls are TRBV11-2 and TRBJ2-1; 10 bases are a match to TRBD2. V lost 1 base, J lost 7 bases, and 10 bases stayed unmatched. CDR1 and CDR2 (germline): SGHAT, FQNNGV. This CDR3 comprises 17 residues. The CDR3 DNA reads TGTGCCAGCAGCTTAGTCCGAAGCGGGGGGGCTGGGAATGAGCAGTTCTTC. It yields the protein CASSLVRSGGAGNEQFF.

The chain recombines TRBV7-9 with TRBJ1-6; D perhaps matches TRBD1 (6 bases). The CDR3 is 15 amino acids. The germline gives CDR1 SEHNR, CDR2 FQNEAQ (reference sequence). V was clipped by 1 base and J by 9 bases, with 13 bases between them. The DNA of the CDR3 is TGTGCCAGCAGCTTAGATCAGGGGTTGGCTTCACCCCTCCACTTT. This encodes CASSLDQGLASPLHF.

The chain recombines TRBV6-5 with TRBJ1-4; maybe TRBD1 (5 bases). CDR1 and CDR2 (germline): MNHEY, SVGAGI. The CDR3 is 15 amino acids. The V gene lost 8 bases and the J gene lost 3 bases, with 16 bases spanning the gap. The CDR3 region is CASGDGGKPNEKLFF. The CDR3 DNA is TGTGCCAGCGGGGACGGGGGAAAGCCTAATGAAAAACTGTTTTTT.

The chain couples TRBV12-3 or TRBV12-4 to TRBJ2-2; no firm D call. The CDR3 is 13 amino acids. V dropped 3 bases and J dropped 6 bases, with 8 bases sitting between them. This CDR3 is CASSFELAGELFF. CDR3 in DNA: TGTGCCAGCAGTTTCGAGTTGGCCGGGGAGCTGTTTTTT.

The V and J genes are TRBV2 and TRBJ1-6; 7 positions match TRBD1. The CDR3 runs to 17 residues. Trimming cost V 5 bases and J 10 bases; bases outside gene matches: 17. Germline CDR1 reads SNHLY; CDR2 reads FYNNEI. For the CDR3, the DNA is TGTGCCAGCAGTCTGTTAGGTACAGGGGTCGGGTACTCACCCCTCCACTTT. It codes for CASSLLGTGVGYSPLHF.

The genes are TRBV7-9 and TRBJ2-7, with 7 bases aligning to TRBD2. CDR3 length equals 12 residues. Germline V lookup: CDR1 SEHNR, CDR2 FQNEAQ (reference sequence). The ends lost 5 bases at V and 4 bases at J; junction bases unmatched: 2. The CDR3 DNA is TGTGCCAGCAGCGTCGGGAGGTACGAGCAGTACTTC. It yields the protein CASSVGRYEQYF.

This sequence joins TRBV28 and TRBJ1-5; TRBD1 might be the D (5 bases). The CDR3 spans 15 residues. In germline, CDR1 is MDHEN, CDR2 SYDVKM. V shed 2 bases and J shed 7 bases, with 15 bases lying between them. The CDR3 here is CASSLAAVGRQPQHF. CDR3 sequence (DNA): TGTGCCAGCAGTTTAGCTGCAGTGGGGCGGCAGCCCCAGCATTTT.

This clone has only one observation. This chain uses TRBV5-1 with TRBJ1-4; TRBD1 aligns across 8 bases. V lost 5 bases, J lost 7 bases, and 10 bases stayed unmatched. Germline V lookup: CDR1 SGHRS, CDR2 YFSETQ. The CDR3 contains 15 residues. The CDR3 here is CASRPGTGGSEKLFF. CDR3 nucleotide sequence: TGCGCCAGCAGGCCCGGGACAGGAGGAAGTGAAAAACTGTTTTTT.

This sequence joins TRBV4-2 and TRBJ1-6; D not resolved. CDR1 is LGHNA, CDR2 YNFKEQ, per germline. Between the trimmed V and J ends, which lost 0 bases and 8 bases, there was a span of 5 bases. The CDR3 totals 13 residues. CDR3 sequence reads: CASSQDSDSPLHF. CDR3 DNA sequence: TGTGCCAGCAGCCAAGATTCAGATTCACCCCTCCACTTT.

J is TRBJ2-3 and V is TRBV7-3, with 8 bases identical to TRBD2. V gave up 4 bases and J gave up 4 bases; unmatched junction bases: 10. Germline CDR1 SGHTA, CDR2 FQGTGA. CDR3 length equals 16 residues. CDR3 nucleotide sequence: TGTGCCAGCAGCTCCCGAGCGGGAGATTCACCAGATACGCAGTATTTT. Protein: CASSSRAGDSPDTQYF.

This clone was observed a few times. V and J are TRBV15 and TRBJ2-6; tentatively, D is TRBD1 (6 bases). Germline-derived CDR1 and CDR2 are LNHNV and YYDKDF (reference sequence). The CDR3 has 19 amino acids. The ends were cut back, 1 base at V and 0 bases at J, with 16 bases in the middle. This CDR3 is CATSRGQGLSLSGANVLTF. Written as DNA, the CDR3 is TGTGCCACCAGCAGAGGTCAGGGGTTGTCCCTCTCTGGGGCCAACGTCCTGACTTTC. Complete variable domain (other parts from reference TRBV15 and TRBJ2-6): DAMVIQNPRYQVTQFGKPVTLSCSQTLNHNVMYWYQQKSSQAPKLLFHYYDKDFNNEADTPDNFQSRRPNTSFCFLDIRSPGLGDTAMYLCATSRGQGLSLSGANVLTFGAGSRLTVL.

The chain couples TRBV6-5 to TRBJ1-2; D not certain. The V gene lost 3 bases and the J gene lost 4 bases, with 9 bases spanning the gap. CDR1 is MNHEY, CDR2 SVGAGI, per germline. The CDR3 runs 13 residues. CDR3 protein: CASSYLSTYGYTF. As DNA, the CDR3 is TGTGCCAGCAGTTATTTATCTACCTATGGCTACACCTTC.

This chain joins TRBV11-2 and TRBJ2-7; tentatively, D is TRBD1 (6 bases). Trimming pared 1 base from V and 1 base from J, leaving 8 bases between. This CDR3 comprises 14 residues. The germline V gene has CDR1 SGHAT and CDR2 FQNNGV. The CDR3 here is CASSLVDRSYEQYF. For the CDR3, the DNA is TGTGCCAGCAGCTTAGTAGACAGGTCCTACGAGCAGTACTTC. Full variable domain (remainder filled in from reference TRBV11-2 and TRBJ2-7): EAGVAQSPRYKIIEKRQSVAFWCNPISGHATLYWYQQILGQGPKLLIQFQNNGVVDDSQLPKDRFSAERLKGVDSTLKIQPAKLEDSAVYLCASSLVDRSYEQYFGPGTRLTVT.

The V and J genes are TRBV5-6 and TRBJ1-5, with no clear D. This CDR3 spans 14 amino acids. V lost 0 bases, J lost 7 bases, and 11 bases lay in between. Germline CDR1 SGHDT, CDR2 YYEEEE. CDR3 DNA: TGTGCCAGCAGCTTGGGCGTTCGACACCAGCCCCAGCATTTT. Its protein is CASSLGVRHQPQHF.

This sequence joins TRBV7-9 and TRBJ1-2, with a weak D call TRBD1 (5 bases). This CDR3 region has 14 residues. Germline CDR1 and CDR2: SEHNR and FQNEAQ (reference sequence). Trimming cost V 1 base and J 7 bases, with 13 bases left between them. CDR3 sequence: CASSLEGGAGGYTF. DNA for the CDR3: TGTGCCAGCAGCTTAGAGGGAGGGGCCGGTGGCTACACCTTC. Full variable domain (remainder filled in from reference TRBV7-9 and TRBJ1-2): DTGVSQNPRHKITKRGQNVTFRCDPISEHNRLYWYRQTLGQGPEFLTYFQNEAQLEKSRLLSDRFSAERPKGSFSTLEIQRTEQGDSAMYLCASSLEGGAGGYTFGSGTRLTVV.

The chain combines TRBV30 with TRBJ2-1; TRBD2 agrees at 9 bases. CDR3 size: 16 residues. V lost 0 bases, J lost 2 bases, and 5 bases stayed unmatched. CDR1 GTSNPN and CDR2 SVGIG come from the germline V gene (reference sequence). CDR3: CAWSVGASGAYNEQFF. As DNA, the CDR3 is TGTGCCTGGAGTGTGGGGGCTAGCGGGGCCTACAATGAGCAGTTCTTC.

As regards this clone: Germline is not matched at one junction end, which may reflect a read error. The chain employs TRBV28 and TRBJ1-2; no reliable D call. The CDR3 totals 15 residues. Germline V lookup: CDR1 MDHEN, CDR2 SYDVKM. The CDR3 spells CASSPTDVTSGGHTF. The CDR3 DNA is TGTGCCAGCAGTCCGACGGATGTAACCTCGGGTGGCCACACCTTC.

CDR3 loop: CASSRLALQETQYF. The CDR3 DNA sequence: TGTGCCAGCAGTCGACTAGCGTTGCAAGAGACCCAGTACTTC. The V call is TRBV28, the J call TRBJ2-5, with 8 nucleotides matching TRBD2. CDR1 MDHEN and CDR2 SYDVKM come from the germline V gene. CDR3 length: 14 amino acids. V gave up 5 bases and J gave up 2 bases; unmatched junction bases: 4. Full variable domain (rest looked up from reference TRBV28 and TRBJ2-5): DVKVTQSSRYLVKRTGEKVFLECVQDMDHENMFWYRQDPGLGLRLIYFSYDVKMKEKGDIPEGYSVSREKKERFSLILESASTNQTSMYLCASSRLALQETQYFGPGTRLLVL.

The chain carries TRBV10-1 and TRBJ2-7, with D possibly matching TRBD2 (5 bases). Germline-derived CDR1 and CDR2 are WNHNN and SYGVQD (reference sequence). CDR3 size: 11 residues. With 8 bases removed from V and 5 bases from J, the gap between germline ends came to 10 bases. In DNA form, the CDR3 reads TGCGCCAGCGGAGGTCCGCACGAGCAGTACTTC. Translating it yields CASGGPHEQYF.

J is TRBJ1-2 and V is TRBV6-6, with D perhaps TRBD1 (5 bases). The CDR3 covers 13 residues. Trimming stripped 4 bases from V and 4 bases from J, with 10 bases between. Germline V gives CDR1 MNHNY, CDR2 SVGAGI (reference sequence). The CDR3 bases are TGTGCCAGCAGTTCTGACAGTTTCTATGGCTACACCTTC. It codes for CASSSDSFYGYTF.

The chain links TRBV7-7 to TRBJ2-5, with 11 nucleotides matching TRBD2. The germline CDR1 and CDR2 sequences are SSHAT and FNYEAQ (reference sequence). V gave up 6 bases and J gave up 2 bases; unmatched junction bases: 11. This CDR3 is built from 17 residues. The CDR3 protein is CASSFSAGTSGQETQYF. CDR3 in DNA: TGTGCCAGCAGTTTCTCTGCCGGGACTAGCGGACAAGAGACCCAGTACTTC.

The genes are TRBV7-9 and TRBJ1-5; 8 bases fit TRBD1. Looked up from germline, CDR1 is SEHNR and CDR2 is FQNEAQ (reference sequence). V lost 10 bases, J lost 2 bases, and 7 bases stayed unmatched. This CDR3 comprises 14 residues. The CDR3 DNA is TGTGCCACAACGGACAGGGAAGGCAATCAGCCCCAGCATTTT. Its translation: CATTDREGNQPQHF.

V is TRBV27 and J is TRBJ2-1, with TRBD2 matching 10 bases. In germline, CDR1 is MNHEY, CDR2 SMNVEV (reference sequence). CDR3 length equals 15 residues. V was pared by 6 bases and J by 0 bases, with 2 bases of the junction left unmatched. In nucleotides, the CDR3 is TGTGCCAGCAGCCAGCGGGAGGGCTCCTACAATGAGCAGTTCTTC. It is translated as CASSQREGSYNEQFF.